This T cell receptor (beta chain) is from a study of T cells in Graves' hyperthyroidism and ophthalmopathy. Regarding the study as a whole: Clonotypes that were expanded in thyroid above 0.001 mostly appeared in blood too.

Amplified TCR beta CDR3 regions came from RNA transcripts. The HTBI primer set drove a first-round RT-PCR of the TCR CDR3. Using its own MiXCR run on the multiplex PCR reads, TCRdb lists one record per CDR3 protein. The sample yields 330,000 or so distinct CDR3 sequences, roughly 18% seen once. Enrolled ophthalmopathy patients presented with a Clinical Activity Score of at least 3, a NOSPECS grade of at least 4, and disease duration under 3 months. Diagnosing involved the use of clinical symptoms, serum thyroxine and TRAb, thyroid ultrasound and orbital computed tomography. Fresh peripheral blood, 7.5 to 10 ml of it, supplied the PBMCs. This clonotype was counted many times. Its antigen is currently unknown. The CDR3 contains 15 residues. The ends lost 6 bases at V and 6 bases at J; junction bases unmatched: 6. The germline V gene has CDR1 SGHNT and CDR2 YENEEA.

The V and J genes are TRBV11-3 and TRBJ2-1; 12 bases match TRBD2. The material sequenced was blood. This clonotype originated in a man between 45 and 60 years old with Graves' ophthalmopathy. This CDR3 reads CASSYLAGGPNEQFF. The CDR3 nucleotides read TGTGCCAGCAGTTATCTAGCGGGAGGGCCCAATGAGCAGTTCTTC.